These 11 T cell receptor beta chains were sequenced from one sample in a study of control samples from healthy donors and cancer patients. The assay was immunoSEQ multiplex PCR, and TCRdb's table has in-frame clones only and misses some. The top ten clones hold roughly 43% of a sample with just over 50,000 clones, 88% of them seen once. What was sequenced was PBMCs. The source of these receptors is a middle-aged man with head and neck cancer.

The rearrangement joins TRBV11-2 to TRBJ2-7; D is unclear. The V gene's germline CDR1 is SGHAT and CDR2 FQNNGV. The germline V and J ends were trimmed by 1 base and 5 bases, with 9 bases remaining between them. The CDR3 is 13 residues long. The CDR3 DNA is TGTGCCAGCAGCTTAGGCTGGGTGAACGAGCAGTACTTC. Its protein product is CASSLGWVNEQYF.

This clone was found a few times. The J gene is TRBJ2-1, the V gene TRBV19; D gene uncertain. In germline, CDR1 is LNHDA, CDR2 SQIVND (reference sequence). V dropped 11 bases and J dropped 0 bases, with 8 bases sitting between them. This CDR3 comprises 12 residues. CDR3 amino acids: CASSYSYNEQFF. The CDR3 DNA reads as TGTGCCTCCTCGTACTCCTACAATGAGCAGTTCTTC. Together with reference TRBV19 and TRBJ2-1, the CDR3 gives the full variable domain: DGGITQSPKYLFRKEGQNVTLSCEQNLNHDAMYWYRQDPGQGLRLIYYSQIVNDFQKGDIAEGYSVSREKKESFPLTVTSAQKNPTAFYLCASSYSYNEQFFGPGTRLTVL.

The V call is TRBV2, the J call TRBJ2-1; D ambiguous. The CDR3 has 14 amino acids. Germline V gene data show CDR1 as SNHLY and CDR2 as FYNNEI. V dropped 7 bases and J dropped 2 bases, with 12 bases sitting between them. CDR3 sequence reads: CASTPPGPYNEQFF. CDR3 nucleotide sequence: TGTGCCAGCACTCCCCCGGGCCCCTACAATGAGCAGTTCTTC.

The V call is TRBV19, the J call TRBJ2-7; D gene uncertain. This CDR3 comprises 15 residues. CDR1 and CDR2 (germline): LNHDA, SQIVND (reference sequence). Trimming cost V 1 base and J 1 base, with 11 bases left between them. The CDR3 nucleotides read TGTGCCAGTAGTATAGGGAATACTCCTTCCTACGAGCAGTACTTC. Translating it yields CASSIGNTPSYEQYF.

This chain uses TRBV6-4 with TRBJ1-2; 9 bases agree with TRBD1. Germline trimming cut 6 bases from V and 2 bases from J; bases unmatched to any gene: 4. Germline V gene lookup returns CDR1 MRHNA and CDR2 SNTAGT. The CDR3 has 14 residues. This CDR3 reads CASRVDRGNYGYTF. The CDR3 DNA reads TGTGCCAGCAGAGTTGACAGGGGGAACTATGGCTACACCTTC.

The table lists this clone with a count of one. The J gene is TRBJ2-1, the V gene TRBV4-3; D may be TRBD2 (6 bases). Germline-derived CDR1 and CDR2 are LGHNA and YSLEER. Trimming removed 1 base at V and 8 bases at J, with 12 bases between. This CDR3 has 14 amino acids. CDR3 bases: TGCGCCAGCAGCCAAGTTTACAGGAGGGATGAGCAGTTCTTC. Protein product: CASSQVYRRDEQFF.

This sequence joins TRBV15 and TRBJ2-7; unclear D gene. The CDR3 is made up of 13 amino acids. Trimming shortened V by 3 bases and J by 3 bases, and 9 bases separated the two germline ends. Germline V CDR1 and CDR2: LNHNV, YYDKDF (reference sequence). This CDR3 reads CATSSTWGYEQYF. In DNA form, the CDR3 reads TGTGCCACCAGCAGCACATGGGGCTACGAGCAGTACTTC. The full variable domain, rest sourced from reference TRBV15 and TRBJ2-7, is DAMVIQNPRYQVTQFGKPVTLSCSQTLNHNVMYWYQQKSSQAPKLLFHYYDKDFNNEADTPDNFQSRRPNTSFCFLDIRSPGLGDTAMYLCATSSTWGYEQYFGPGTRLTVT.

The chain employs TRBV28 and TRBJ1-2, with 9 bases that match TRBD1. Germline CDR1 reads MDHEN; CDR2 reads SYDVKM. This CDR3 has 15 amino acids. Trimming cost V 4 bases and J 3 bases; bases outside gene matches: 6. The CDR3 reads CASSSEGTGYYGYTF. The CDR3 DNA sequence: TGTGCCAGCAGTTCAGAGGGGACAGGGTACTATGGCTACACCTTC.

J is TRBJ1-2 and V is TRBV19; D is unresolved. The CDR3 totals 14 residues. The V and J ends lost 6 bases and 2 bases respectively, with 13 bases between them. The germline V gene has CDR1 LNHDA and CDR2 SQIVND (reference sequence). CDR3 sequence reads: CASRDRTGNYGYTF. In nucleotides, the CDR3 is TGTGCCAGTAGAGACCGGACGGGGAACTATGGCTACACCTTC.

The rearrangement uses TRBV5-4 and TRBJ1-2; 7 bases match TRBD1. With V trimmed by 4 bases and J by 6 bases, 9 bases remained unmatched. Germline values: CDR1 SGHNT, CDR2 YYREEE (reference sequence). The CDR3 is made up of 14 amino acids. The CDR3 sequence is CASSPTGDLDGYTF. CDR3 bases: TGTGCCAGCAGCCCAACAGGGGATCTTGATGGCTACACCTTC.

This clone was counted a single time. The chain combines TRBV30 with TRBJ1-1; D is ambiguous. Germline CDR1 is GTSNPN and CDR2 is SVGIG (reference sequence). V lost 3 bases, J lost 5 bases, and 7 bases lay in between. The length of the CDR3 is 11 residues. CDR3 nucleotides: TGTGCCTGGAGGCGAACAACTGAAGCTTTCTTT. Protein product: CAWRRTTEAFF.